Each of the 17 T cell receptor beta chains below was sequenced from the same sample in a study of OX40 agonist ivuxolimab in advanced cancers. The library was built by means of the immunoSEQ multiplex PCR assay. The clones in this table, taken by TCRdb from immuneACCESS, are in-frame only. Not every clone is retained; where verified, under half of the shortfall comes from an unresolved V gene, and the cause of the rest is unknown. The sample includes fewer than 100,000 clones, with approximately 90% observed a single time. In total, the top ten clones hold roughly 0.5% of the sample. The sample was CD4+ or CD8+ T cells sorted from blood, taken in a trial of the OX40 agonist ivuxolimab. These TCRs come from an adult with an advanced solid tumor such as melanoma, head and neck, liver or kidney cancer.

This chain links TRBV27 with TRBJ1-5, with D hard to call. The CDR3 runs to 13 residues. V lost 5 bases and J lost 5, with 10 bases in between. Germline assignment: CDR1 MNHEY and CDR2 SMNVEV (reference sequence). The CDR3 region has the DNA TGTGCCAGCAGTCTGACACGAGATCAGCCCCAGCATTTT. This codes for CASSLTRDQPQHF.

The chain links TRBV6-4 to TRBJ2-2, with unresolved D. Looked up from germline, CDR1 is MRHNA and CDR2 is SNTAGT. This CDR3 has 14 amino acids. The germline V and J ends were trimmed by 6 bases and 4 bases, with 12 bases remaining between them. The CDR3 region is CASRTSASTGELFF. The CDR3 region has the DNA TGTGCCAGCAGGACCTCAGCCTCCACCGGGGAGCTGTTTTTT.

V is TRBV5-1 and J is TRBJ1-5, with 7 bases fitting TRBD1. The CDR3 has 13 amino acids. V dropped 5 bases and J dropped 5; count of bases not matched to a gene: 4. From germline, CDR1 is SGHRS and CDR2 YFSETQ. The CDR3 protein is CASSYGQDQPQHF. In DNA, the CDR3 is TGCGCCAGCAGTTATGGACAGGATCAGCCCCAGCATTTT.

The chain couples TRBV6-1 to TRBJ2-7; D gene unclear. V was cut by 1 base and J by 2 bases, with 9 bases left in between. The CDR3 length is 14 residues. The germline gives CDR1 MNHNS, CDR2 SASEGT. The chain's CDR3 is CASSEGPQPYEQYF. Written as DNA, the CDR3 is TGTGCCAGCAGTGAAGGACCTCAACCCTACGAGCAGTACTTC.

The chain is built from TRBV5-1 and TRBJ1-3; D uncertain. Germline V gene data show CDR1 as SGHRS and CDR2 as YFSETQ. This CDR3 has 16 residues. V was trimmed by 0 bases and J by 0 bases, leaving 10 bases between them. Here the CDR3 DNA reads TGCGCCAGCAGCTTGGTCGGCGGATACTCTGGAAACACCATATATTTT. It translates to CASSLVGGYSGNTIYF. The entire variable domain, with the rest obtained from reference TRBV5-1 and TRBJ1-3, is as follows: KAGVTQTPRYLIKTRGQQVTLSCSPISGHRSVSWYQQTPGQGLQFLFEYFSETQRNKGNFPGRFSGRQFSNSRSEMNVSTLELGDSALYLCASSLVGGYSGNTIYFGEGSWLTVV.

The J gene is TRBJ2-2, the V gene TRBV11-2, with a weak D call TRBD2 (5 bases). Germline loops: CDR1 SGHAT, CDR2 FQNNGV. V lost 4 bases and J lost 3, with 9 bases in between. The CDR3 totals 14 residues. CDR3: CASSSDFYTGELFF. CDR3 nucleotides: TGTGCCAGCAGCTCGGACTTTTACACCGGGGAGCTGTTTTTT. Drawing the rest from reference TRBV11-2 and TRBJ2-2, the complete variable domain is EAGVAQSPRYKIIEKRQSVAFWCNPISGHATLYWYQQILGQGPKLLIQFQNNGVVDDSQLPKDRFSAERLKGVDSTLKIQPAKLEDSAVYLCASSSDFYTGELFFGEGSRLTVL.

The chain joins TRBV18 to TRBJ1-3, with D possibly matching TRBD1 (5 bases). This CDR3 has 15 residues. Trimming took 3 bases from V and 2 from J, leaving 11 bases between them. Per the germline V gene, CDR1 is KGHSH and CDR2 is LQKENI. The CDR3 is CASSPNRGPGNTIYF. DNA for the CDR3: TGTGCCAGCTCACCGAATCGGGGACCTGGAAACACCATATATTTT.

The chain has TRBV11-2 and TRBJ1-6; the match to TRBD1 covers 9 bases. The CDR3 contains 15 residues. Unmatched junction bases numbered 2, after V lost 1 base and J lost 7 bases. Germline V gene lookup returns CDR1 SGHAT and CDR2 FQNNGV. DNA for the CDR3: TGTGCCAGCAGCTTAGGTGGGACAGGGAATTCACCCCTCCACTTT. Amino acid sequence: CASSLGGTGNSPLHF.

This clone appeared once. The rearrangement joins TRBV5-6 to TRBJ1-2; D not certain. The V end lost 4 bases, the J end lost 4 bases, and 14 bases lay between the germline ends. The V gene's germline CDR1 is SGHDT and CDR2 YYEEEE. This CDR3 has 14 residues. Here the CDR3 DNA reads TGTGCCAGCAGCCCACTTCCGGCCCTCTATGGCTACACCTTC. As protein: CASSPLPALYGYTF.

The rearrangement joins TRBV7-3 to TRBJ2-5, with 8 bases fitting TRBD2. The J call may be faulty, since TRBJ2-7 better matches the DNA end. There are 14 residues in the CDR3. Germline values: CDR1 SGHTA, CDR2 FQGTGA. The CDR3, as DNA: TGTGCCAGCAGCTTAGCGGGGGGACTTTACGAGCAGTACTTC. This gives the protein CASSLAGGLYEQYF.

The chain employs TRBV18 and TRBJ1-1, with 8 bases matching TRBD1. Germline V gene data show CDR1 as KGHSH and CDR2 as LQKENI. The CDR3 sequence is 14 residues long. With 3 bases clipped from V and 6 bases from J, the junction kept 6 bases outside the gene matches. CDR3 in amino acids: CASSPDRERSEAFF. The CDR3 region has the DNA TGTGCCAGCTCACCGGACAGGGAACGTTCTGAAGCTTTCTTT.

This sequence joins TRBV6-5 and TRBJ1-4; 12 positions agree with TRBD1. The V and J ends lost 4 bases and 7 bases, in that order; junction bases with no gene match: 7. This CDR3 contains 16 residues. The V gene's germline CDR1 is MNHEY and CDR2 SVGAGI. Written as DNA, the CDR3 is TGTGCCAGCAGTTGGGGACAGGGGGCGGGTGGTGAAAAACTGTTTTTT. Translating it yields CASSWGQGAGGEKLFF.

This chain connects TRBV4-1 to TRBJ2-7, with D possibly TRBD2 on 6 matching bases. CDR3 length: 15 amino acids. With 1 base removed from V and 3 bases from J, the gap between germline ends came to 13 bases. Per germline, CDR1 MGHRA and CDR2 YSYEKL. In DNA form, the CDR3 reads TGCGCCAGCAGCCAAGGACTAGTGGGGGTCTACGAGCAGTACTTC. This encodes CASSQGLVGVYEQYF.

The chain employs TRBV11-2 and TRBJ1-2; tentatively, D is TRBD1 (5 bases). V was trimmed by 2 bases and J by 7 bases, leaving 14 bases between them. This CDR3 has 14 residues. Germline V lookup: CDR1 SGHAT, CDR2 FQNNGV. The CDR3 is CASSLSGTAVGYTF. CDR3 DNA sequence: TGTGCCAGCAGCTTATCAGGGACGGCGGTTGGCTACACCTTC.

J is TRBJ1-6 and V is TRBV9; D is undetermined. Germline V CDR1 and CDR2: SGDLS, YYNGEE. V was trimmed by 4 bases and J by 8 bases, leaving 10 bases between them. The CDR3 totals 13 residues. In nucleotides, the CDR3 is TGTGCCAGCAGCCCAAGTATGGATTCACCCCTCCACTTT. As protein: CASSPSMDSPLHF.

The rearrangement joins TRBV7-2 to TRBJ2-7; 11 nucleotides line up with TRBD2. The germline V gene has CDR1 SGHTA and CDR2 FQGNSA. After removal of 5 bases from V and 0 bases from J, the junction contained 6 bases not matched to a gene. CDR3 size: 16 residues. CDR3 sequence (DNA): TGTGCCAGCAGCCCCTCCCTAGCGGGGGGCTCCTACGAGCAGTACTTC. This gives the protein CASSPSLAGGSYEQYF.

The rearrangement links TRBV18 to TRBJ2-4, with D perhaps matching TRBD1 or TRBD2 (5 bases each). Germline CDR1 KGHSH, CDR2 LQKENI. The length of the CDR3 is 17 residues. The ends were cut back, 3 bases at V and 6 bases at J, with 21 bases in the middle. CDR3 sequence reads: CASSPTGTQGGGNIQYF. The DNA of the CDR3 is TGTGCCAGCTCACCGACCGGGACCCAAGGCGGCGGAAACATTCAGTACTTC.